The present T cell receptor beta chain was sequenced within a study of blood T cell repertoires in COVID-19. Study context: COVID-19 samples from acute and convalescent phases originated in the United States, Italy and Spain. Sources were T cells, B-cell-depleted T cells, or PBMCs; the material itself was cDNA or gDNA.

Per the original data handling: Reference gene primers were amplified, and this amplification served to estimate nucleated cell counts. Repertoires were generated with immunoSEQ multiplex PCR, while TCRdb's copy carries only in-frame clones and drops some. The V and J calls and clone size were taken over from that table, and D and trimming were inferred from the DNA. Here the sample spans some 150,000 clones, roughly 84% being singletons. CDR3 length: 13 residues. The germline V and J ends were trimmed by 1 base and 9 bases, with 8 bases remaining between them. The germline CDR1 and CDR2 sequences are SGDLS and YYNGEE.

The V call is TRBV9, the J call TRBJ1-6; D unclear. Sequencing was carried out using peripheral blood. This receptor was taken from a human donor in a cohort sampled during active COVID-19. The CDR3 DNA sequence: TGTGCCAGCAGCGTATCAGGAGGTTCACCCCTCCACTTT. This gives the protein CASSVSGGSPLHF.